This T cell receptor beta chain was sequenced during a study of Ad26.COV2.S vaccination and SARS-CoV-2 variants. The protocol was immunoSEQ multiplex PCR, while the TCRdb copy is restricted to in-frame clones and leaves out a portion. The table records 200,000 to 300,000 clones, about 83% of them present only once. This clone has just a few counts. Sample treatment: some 20 received Ad26.COV2.S at low or high dose, single or two shots; about 5 received placebo; per-sample allocation not given. On day 63 after the first injection, vaccine and placebo recipients gave samples. Vaccination used an Ad26 vector expressing Wuhan-strain SARS-CoV-2 spike. This receptor was identified in a person aged 18 to 59 who received the Ad26.COV2.S COVID-19 vaccine or a placebo. Sequences were derived from peripheral blood, sampled in a trial of Ad26.COV2.S vaccine versus placebo.

The DNA of the CDR3 is TGTGCCAGCAGCTTAGCGTGGGAGCCCAATGAGTACGAGCAGTACTTC. This translates into CASSLAWEPNEYEQYF. This chain joins TRBV7-8 and TRBJ2-7; D might be TRBD2 (5 bases). V lost 0 bases, J lost 4 bases, and 16 bases lay in between. The CDR3 loop spans 16 amino acids. Germline lookup yields CDR1 SGHVS and CDR2 FQNEAQ. Drawing the rest from reference TRBV7-8 and TRBJ2-7, the complete variable domain is GAGVSQSPRYKVAKRGQDVALRCDPISGHVSLFWYQQALGQGPEFLTYFQNEAQLDKSGLPSDRFFAERPEGSVSTLKIQRTQQEDSAVYLCASSLAWEPNEYEQYFGPGTRLTVT.